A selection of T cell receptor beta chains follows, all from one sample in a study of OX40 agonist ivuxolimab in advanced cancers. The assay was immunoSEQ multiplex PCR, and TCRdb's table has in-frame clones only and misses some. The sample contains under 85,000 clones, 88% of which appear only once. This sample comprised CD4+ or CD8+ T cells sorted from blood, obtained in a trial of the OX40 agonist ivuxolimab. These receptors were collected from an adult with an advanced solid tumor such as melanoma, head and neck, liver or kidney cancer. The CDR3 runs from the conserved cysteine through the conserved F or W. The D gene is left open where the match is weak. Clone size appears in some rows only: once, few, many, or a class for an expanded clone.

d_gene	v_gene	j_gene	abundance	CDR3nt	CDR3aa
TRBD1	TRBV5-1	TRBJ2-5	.	TGCGCCAGCAGCTTTTACAGGGGAGTGGCGGAAGGGGACCAGTACTTC	CASSFYRGVAEGDQYF
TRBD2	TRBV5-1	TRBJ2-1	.	TGCGCCAGCAATTCGGGAGGAACCTACAATGAGCAGTTCTTC	CASNSGGTYNEQFF
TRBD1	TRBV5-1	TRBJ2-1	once	TGCGCCAGCAGCTTGGCCCCCGGGACAGGGTTCAATGAGCAGTTCTTC	CASSLAPGTGFNEQFF
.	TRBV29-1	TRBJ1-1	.	TGCAGCGCAAGTTCTGGGCGCACTGAAGCTTTCTTT	CSASSGRTEAFF
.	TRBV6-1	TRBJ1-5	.	TGTGCCAGCAGGGACAGCAATCAGCCCCAGCATTTT	CASRDSNQPQHF
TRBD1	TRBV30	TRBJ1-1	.	TGTGCCTGGAGTGGAGGTCGGACAGGGGGAGACACTGAAGCTTTCTTT	CAWSGGRTGGDTEAFF
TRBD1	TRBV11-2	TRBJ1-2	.	TGTGCCAGCAGTTCGGACAGGGGGTTGGATGGCTACACCTTC	CASSSDRGLDGYTF
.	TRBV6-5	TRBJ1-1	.	TGTGCCAGCAGTTACTCTTTACGGATGAACACTGAAGCTTTCTTT	CASSYSLRMNTEAFF
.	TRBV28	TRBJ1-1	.	TGTGCCAGCAGGACCCACGGGGGAGAGGACACTGAAGCTTTCTTT	CASRTHGGEDTEAFF
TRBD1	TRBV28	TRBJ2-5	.	TGTGCCAGCAGTTTACTCCCCGGACAGGGCCGTATACAAGAGACCCAGTACTTC	CASSLLPGQGRIQETQYF